A selection of T cell receptor beta chains follows, all from one sample in a study of blood T cell repertoires in COVID-19. Sequencing used immunoSEQ multiplex PCR; TCRdb keeps in-frame clones, though not all of them. The sample lists roughly 410,000 clones; about 88% were seen once. Sequenced material: peripheral blood. These receptors were obtained from a woman between 40 and 50 years old with COVID-19, enrolled during active disease. Each CDR3 is given with its conserved first and last residue. D genes are given only for firm matches. Clone size is given for some rows only: seen once, a few or many times, or a class if the clone is expanded.

TRBD1	TRBV19	few	TRBJ1-5	TGTGCCAGTAGTTTCGGACAGGGGGCTAGTGGTGACAATCAGCCCCAGCATTTT	CASSFGQGASGDNQPQHF
NA	TRBV4-3	NA	TRBJ1-2	TGCGCCAGCAGCCACTTTTCCCCCGGGTATGGCTACACCTTC	CASSHFSPGYGYTF
TRBD2	TRBV11-2	NA	TRBJ2-1	TGTGCCAGCAGCCCCGGGAGGGGGGGCTACAATGAGCAGTTCTTC	CASSPGRGGYNEQFF
NA	TRBV7-8	NA	TRBJ2-1	TGTGCCAGCAGTCGAAGTCTTCAGGGATCGAATGAGCAGTTCTTC	CASSRSLQGSNEQFF
NA	TRBV30	NA	TRBJ2-7	TGTGCCTGGAGTGCGGACAAGTTCCACGGCGAGCAGTACTTC	CAWSADKFHGEQYF
NA	TRBV27	NA	TRBJ1-5	TGTGCCAGCAGTTTAAACCCGTTAGGCAATCAGCCCCAGCATTTT	CASSLNPLGNQPQHF
NA	TRBV5-1	NA	TRBJ2-5	TGCGCCAGCAGCTCCCCCACAGGGGAGACCCAGTACTTC	CASSSPTGETQYF
NA	TRBV7-8	NA	TRBJ1-1	TGTGCCAGCAGCCTAAGGACAGTCAGCACTGAAGCTTTCTTT	CASSLRTVSTEAFF
NA	TRBV9	NA	TRBJ1-1	TGTGCCAGCAGCGTAGGAAGCAGGCTGAACACTGAAGCTTTCTTT	CASSVGSRLNTEAFF
NA	TRBV28	NA	TRBJ2-5	TGTGCCAGCAGTTTACCTCGAGGCGGCTCGGAGACCCAGTACTTC	CASSLPRGGSETQYF
NA	TRBV4-3	NA	TRBJ1-4	TGCGCCAGCAGCGACACGGGGGTGCGGGAAAAACTGTTTTTT	CASSDTGVREKLFF
NA	TRBV28	NA	TRBJ1-5	TGTGCCAGCAGTTTATTGGGCAGCAATCAGCCCCAGCATTTT	CASSLLGSNQPQHF
NA	TRBV3-1/TRBV3-2	NA	TRBJ1-1	TGTGCCAGCAGCCAAGAATCCCAGGGATGGGACACTGAAGCTTTCTTT	CASSQESQGWDTEAFF
NA	TRBV5-1	NA	TRBJ1-4	TGCGCCAGCAGCTCGGGGGGGAATGAAAAACTGTTTTTT	CASSSGGNEKLFF
NA	TRBV12-3/TRBV12-4	NA	TRBJ2-7	TGTGCCAGCAGTTTAGGTGGGCCGGACGAGCAGTACTTC	CASSLGGPDEQYF
NA	TRBV2	NA	TRBJ1-1	TGTGCCAGCAGTAGGAACACTGAAGCGAACCTTGCTTTCTTT	CASSRNTEANLAFF
NA	TRBV7-9	NA	TRBJ2-5	TGTGCCAGCAGCTTGGAGGGGGCCGTGGGGGAGACCCAGTACTTC	CASSLEGAVGETQYF
TRBD1	TRBV13	NA	TRBJ2-7	TGTGCCAGCAGTGGGACAGGGGAGCAGTACTTC	CASSGTGEQYF
TRBD1	TRBV5-5	NA	TRBJ2-7	TGTGCCAGCAGCTATCATGGGACAGGGGTTTCGTACGAGCAGTACTTC	CASSYHGTGVSYEQYF
NA	TRBV19	NA	TRBJ1-2	TGTGCCTCCCGCCGGGGGGCGAAGAACTATGGCTACACCTTC	CASRRGAKNYGYTF
TRBD1	TRBV10-3	NA	TRBJ1-1	TGTGCCATCAGCCGACAGGGAGACACTGAAGCTTTCTTT	CAISRQGDTEAFF
NA	TRBV6-5	NA	TRBJ2-5	TGTGCCAGCAGTTACCCAGGTTCAGAGACCCAGTACTTC	CASSYPGSETQYF
NA	TRBV19	NA	TRBJ1-2	TGTGCCAGTAGCAGGACAGCCCGCTCACCTAACTATGGCTACACCTTC	CASSRTARSPNYGYTF
NA	TRBV10-3	NA	TRBJ1-5	TGTGCCATCAGTGAGTCGACCGGAGGGCCCCAGCATTTT	CAISESTGGPQHF
NA	TRBV19	NA	TRBJ1-5	TGTGCCAGTAGTATAACAAACAGGGACCAGCCCCAGCATTTT	CASSITNRDQPQHF
NA	TRBV7-3	NA	TRBJ2-3	TGTGCCAGCAGCCCCTACCGTCAGGGCCCAGATACGCAGTATTTT	CASSPYRQGPDTQYF
NA	TRBV7-9	NA	TRBJ1-5	TGTGCCAGCAGCTCCCCCTATGACAATCAGCCCCAGCATTTT	CASSSPYDNQPQHF
NA	TRBV29-1	NA	TRBJ1-1	TGCAGCGTTGGTGGACTCCTGAACACTGAAGCTTTCTTT	CSVGGLLNTEAFF
NA	TRBV6-1	NA	TRBJ1-5	TGTGCCAGCAGTGAAGGACAGGTGGGCAATCAGCCCCAGCATTTT	CASSEGQVGNQPQHF
NA	TRBV30	NA	TRBJ2-3	TGTGCCTGGAGCCGCCTGAGGCGGGGCACAGATACGCAGTATTTT	CAWSRLRRGTDTQYF
TRBD1	TRBV20-1	NA	TRBJ1-3	TGCAGTGCTAGTGCGACAGGGGGAAACACCATATATTTT	CSASATGGNTIYF
NA	TRBV7-3	NA	TRBJ1-1	TGTGCCAGCAGCTTTCGGGGTTCCACTGAAGCTTTCTTT	CASSFRGSTEAFF
NA	TRBV5-1	NA	TRBJ2-2	TGCGCCAGCACCAACCTAGACACCGGGGAGCTGTTTTTT	CASTNLDTGELFF
NA	TRBV24-1	NA	TRBJ2-7	TGTGCCACCAGTGATGGAGGACCGGGCGGCACCTCCTACGAGCAGTACTTC	CATSDGGPGGTSYEQYF
NA	TRBV6-5	NA	TRBJ2-1	TGTGCCAGCAGCCTCGAGGTAAATCCCTACAATGAGCAGTTCTTC	CASSLEVNPYNEQFF
NA	TRBV4-2	NA	TRBJ1-2	TGTGCCAGCAGCCAAGATCGGGGAGCTAACTATGGCTACACCTTC	CASSQDRGANYGYTF
NA	TRBV6-5	NA	TRBJ1-1	TGTGCCAGCAGTACCCGACGGACAGCTAACACTGAAGCTTTCTTT	CASSTRRTANTEAFF
NA	TRBV4-3	NA	TRBJ2-4	TGCGCCAGCAGCCAAGTCGGAGATATAGCCAAAAACATTCAGTACTTC	CASSQVGDIAKNIQYF
NA	TRBV5-1	many	TRBJ2-1	TGCGCCAGCAGCTTTCAAACCGGGACACTATCCAATGAGCAGTTCTTC	CASSFQTGTLSNEQFF
NA	TRBV4-3	NA	TRBJ2-7	TGCGCCAGCAGCCAAGATTCCGGACAGTACTACGAGCAGTACTTC	CASSQDSGQYYEQYF
TRBD1	TRBV28	once	TRBJ1-4	TGTGCCAGCCTCAGAGAGGGACAGACTAGGGAAAAACTGTTTTTT	CASLREGQTREKLFF
NA	TRBV5-1	NA	TRBJ2-7	TGCGCCAGCAGCTTGACCTTTATGGGCAGGGCCACCTACGAGCAGTACTTC	CASSLTFMGRATYEQYF
NA	TRBV5-1	few	TRBJ2-2	TGCGCCAGCAGCTTGGTAAGGGGAGGCACCGGGGAGCTGTTTTTT	CASSLVRGGTGELFF
TRBD1	TRBV3-1/TRBV3-2	NA	TRBJ1-2	TGTGCCAGCAGCACCCGACAGGGTCGGAACTATGGCTACACCTTC	CASSTRQGRNYGYTF
TRBD1	TRBV27	NA	TRBJ1-5	TGTGCCAGCAGTAGACAGGGTTGGCAGCCCCAGCATTTT	CASSRQGWQPQHF
NA	TRBV28	NA	TRBJ1-2	TGTGCCAGCACCTCACCAGGGTACTATGGCTACACCTTC	CASTSPGYYGYTF